This T cell receptor (beta chain) was retrieved from a study of early T cells in non-severe SARS-CoV-2 infection. Individual cDNA molecules received unique molecular identifiers. One entry per CDR3 protein results from TCRdb running MiXCR on the 5' RACE reads. Of around 76,000 distinct CDR3 sequences in the sample, over 9% were seen once. This clonotype was observed many times. Its antigen is not identified. Whole-study findings and limits: The matching step, a VDJdb search, favored anti-spike CD8 responses and missed private and CD4 specificities.

This clonotype was sampled from an adult who was a healthcare worker with PCR-confirmed SARS-CoV-2 infection or an uninfected control (not recorded which). Sequencing was carried out using whole blood.

The CDR3 reads CASSAAGLERETQYF. The CDR3 region has the DNA TGTGCCAGCAGCGCGGCGGGGCTAGAAAGAGAGACCCAGTACTTC. The V gene is TRBV28, the J gene TRBJ2-5, with TRBD2 as a possible D gene (6 bases). The germline gives CDR1 MDHEN, CDR2 SYDVKM. The CDR3 runs to 15 residues. The V end lost 6 bases, the J end lost 4 bases, and 18 bases lay between the germline ends.